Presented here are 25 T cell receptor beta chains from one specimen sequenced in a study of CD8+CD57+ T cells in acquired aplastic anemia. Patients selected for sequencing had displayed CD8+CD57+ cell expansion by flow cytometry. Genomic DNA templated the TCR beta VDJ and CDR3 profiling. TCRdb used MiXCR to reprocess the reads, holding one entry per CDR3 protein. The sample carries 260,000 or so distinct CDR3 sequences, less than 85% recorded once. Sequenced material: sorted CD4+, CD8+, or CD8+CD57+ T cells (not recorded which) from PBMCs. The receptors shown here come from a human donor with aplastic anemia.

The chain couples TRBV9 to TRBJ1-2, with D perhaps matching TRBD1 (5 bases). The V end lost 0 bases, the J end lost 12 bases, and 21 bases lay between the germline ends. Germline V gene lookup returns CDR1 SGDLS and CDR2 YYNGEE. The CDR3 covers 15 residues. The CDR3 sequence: CASSVGLADTDTHTF. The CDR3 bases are TGTGCCAGCAGCGTAGGACTAGCGGACACAGATACGCACACCTTC. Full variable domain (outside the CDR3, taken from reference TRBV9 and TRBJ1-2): DSGVTQTPKHLITATGQRVTLRCSPRSGDLSVYWYQQSLDQGLQFLIQYYNGEERAKGNILERFSAQQFPDLHSELNLSSLELGDSALYFCASSVGLADTDTHTFGSGTRLTVV.

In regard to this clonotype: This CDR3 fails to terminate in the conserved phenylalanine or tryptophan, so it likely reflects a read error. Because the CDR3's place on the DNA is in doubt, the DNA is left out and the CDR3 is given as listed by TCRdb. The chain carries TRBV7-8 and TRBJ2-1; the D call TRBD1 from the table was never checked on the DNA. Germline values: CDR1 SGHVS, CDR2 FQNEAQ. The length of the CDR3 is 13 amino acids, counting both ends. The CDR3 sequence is CASSLSRHNEQLY.

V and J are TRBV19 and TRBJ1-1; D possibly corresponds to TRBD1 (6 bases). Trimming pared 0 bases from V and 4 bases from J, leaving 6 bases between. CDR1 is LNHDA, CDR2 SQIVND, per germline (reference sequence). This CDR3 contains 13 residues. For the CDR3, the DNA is TGTGCCAGTAGTATAGACAGGGGCACTGAAGCTTTCTTT. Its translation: CASSIDRGTEAFF.

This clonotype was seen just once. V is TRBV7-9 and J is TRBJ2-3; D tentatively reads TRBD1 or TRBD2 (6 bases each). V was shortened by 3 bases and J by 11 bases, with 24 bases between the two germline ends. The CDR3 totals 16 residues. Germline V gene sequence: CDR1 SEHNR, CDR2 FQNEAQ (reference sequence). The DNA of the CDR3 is TGTGCCAGCAGCTTCAGGGGAGCGGGCCTCAAAGAGAAGCAGTATTTT. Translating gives CASSFRGAGLKEKQYF.

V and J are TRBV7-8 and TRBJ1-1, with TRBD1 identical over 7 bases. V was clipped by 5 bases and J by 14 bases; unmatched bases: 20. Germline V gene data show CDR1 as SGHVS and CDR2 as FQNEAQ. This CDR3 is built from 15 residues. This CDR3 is CASSLGPRGADEQFF. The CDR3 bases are TGTGCCAGCAGCCTCGGTCCCAGGGGGGCAGATGAGCAGTTCTTT.

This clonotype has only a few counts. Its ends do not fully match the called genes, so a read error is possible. The CDR3 here is CASSRASGQDTQYF. The CDR3 nucleotides are TGTGCCAGCAGCAGAGCGTCAGGCCAAGATACCCAGTACTTC. The chain uses TRBV15 and TRBJ2-3; D call uncertain. Gene TRBJ2-5 matches the end of the DNA better, so the J call may be wrong. Germline assignment: CDR1 LNHNV and CDR2 YYDKDF (reference sequence). The CDR3 consists of 14 residues.

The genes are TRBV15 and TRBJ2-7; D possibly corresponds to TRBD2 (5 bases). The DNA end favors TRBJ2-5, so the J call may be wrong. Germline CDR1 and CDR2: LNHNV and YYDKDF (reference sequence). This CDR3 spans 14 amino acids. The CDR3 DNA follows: TGTGCCACCAGCAGCCGCAGCCTAGCCGAGACCCAGTACTTC. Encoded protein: CATSSRSLAETQYF.

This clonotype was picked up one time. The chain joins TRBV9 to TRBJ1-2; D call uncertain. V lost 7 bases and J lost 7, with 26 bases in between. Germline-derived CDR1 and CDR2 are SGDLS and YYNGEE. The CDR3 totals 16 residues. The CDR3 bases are TGTGCCAGCGGCTGGGCTGGGAACATTCAGTACTTTGGCTACACCTTC. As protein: CASGWAGNIQYFGYTF. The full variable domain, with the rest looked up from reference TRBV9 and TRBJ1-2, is DSGVTQTPKHLITATGQRVTLRCSPRSGDLSVYWYQQSLDQGLQFLIQYYNGEERAKGNILERFSAQQFPDLHSELNLSSLELGDSALYFCASGWAGNIQYFGYTFGSGTRLTVV.

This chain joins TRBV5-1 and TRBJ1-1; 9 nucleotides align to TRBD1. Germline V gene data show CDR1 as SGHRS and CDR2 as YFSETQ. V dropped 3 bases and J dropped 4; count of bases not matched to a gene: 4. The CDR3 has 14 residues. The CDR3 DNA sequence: TGCGCCAGCAGCTCGGGACAGGGCGCCACTGAAGCTTTCTTT. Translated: CASSSGQGATEAFF.

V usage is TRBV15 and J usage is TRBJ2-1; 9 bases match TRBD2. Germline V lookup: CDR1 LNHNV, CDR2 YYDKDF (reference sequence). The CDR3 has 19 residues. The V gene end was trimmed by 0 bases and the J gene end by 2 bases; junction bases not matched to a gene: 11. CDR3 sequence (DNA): TGTGCCACCAGCAGAGATATTCGGGCTAGCGGGAATCCCTACAATGAGCAGTTCTTC. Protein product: CATSRDIRASGNPYNEQFF.

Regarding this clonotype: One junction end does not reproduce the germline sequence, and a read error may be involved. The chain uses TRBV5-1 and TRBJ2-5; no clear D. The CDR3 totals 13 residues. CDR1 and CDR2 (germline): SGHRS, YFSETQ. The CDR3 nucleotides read TGTGCCAGCAGCTTAGGAATGGCAGAGACCCAGTACTTC. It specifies CASSLGMAETQYF.

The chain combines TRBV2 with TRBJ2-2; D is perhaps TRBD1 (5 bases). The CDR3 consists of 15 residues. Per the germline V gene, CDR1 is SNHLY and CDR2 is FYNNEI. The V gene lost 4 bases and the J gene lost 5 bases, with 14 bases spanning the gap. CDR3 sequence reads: CASSADRQKTGELFF. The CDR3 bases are TGTGCCAGCAGTGCCGATCGACAGAAGACCGGGGAGCTGTTTTTT.

As DNA, the CDR3 is TGTGCCAGCAGCTTGGCGGGAGGTGCCGATTCTCGGTACACCTTC. This translates into CASSLAGGADSRYTF. The chain recombines TRBV7-8 with TRBJ1-2; no reliable D call. Germline loops: CDR1 SGHVS, CDR2 FQNEAQ. This CDR3 is built from 15 residues. Deletions cut 3 bases from V and 11 bases from J, with 22 bases between.

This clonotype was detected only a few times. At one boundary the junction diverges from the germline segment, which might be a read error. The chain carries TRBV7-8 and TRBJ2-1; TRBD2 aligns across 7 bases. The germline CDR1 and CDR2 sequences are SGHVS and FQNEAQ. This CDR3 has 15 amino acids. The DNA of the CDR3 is TGTGCCAGTAGCTTAGCTAGCGGTCCCTACAATCAGCAGTTCTTC. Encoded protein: CASSLASGPYNQQFF. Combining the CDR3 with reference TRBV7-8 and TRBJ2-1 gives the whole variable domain GAGVSQSPRYKVAKRGQDVALRCDPISGHVSLFWYQQALGQGPEFLTYFQNEAQLDKSGLPSDRFFAERPEGSVSTLKIQRTQQEDSAVYLCASSLASGPYNQQFFGPGTRLTVL.

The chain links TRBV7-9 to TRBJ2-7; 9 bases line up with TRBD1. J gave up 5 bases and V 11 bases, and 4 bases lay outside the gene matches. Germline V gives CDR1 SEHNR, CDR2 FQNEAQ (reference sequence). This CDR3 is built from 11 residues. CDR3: CAGQGYNEQYF. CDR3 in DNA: TGTGCCGGACAGGGGTACAACGAGCAGTACTTC.

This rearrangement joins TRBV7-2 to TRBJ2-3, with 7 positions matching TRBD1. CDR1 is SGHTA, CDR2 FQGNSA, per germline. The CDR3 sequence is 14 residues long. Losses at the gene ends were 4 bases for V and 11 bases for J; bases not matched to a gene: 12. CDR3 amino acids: CASSSGGGPPMQYF. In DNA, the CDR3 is TGTGCCAGCAGCTCAGGGGGTGGTCCACCCATGCAGTATTTT.

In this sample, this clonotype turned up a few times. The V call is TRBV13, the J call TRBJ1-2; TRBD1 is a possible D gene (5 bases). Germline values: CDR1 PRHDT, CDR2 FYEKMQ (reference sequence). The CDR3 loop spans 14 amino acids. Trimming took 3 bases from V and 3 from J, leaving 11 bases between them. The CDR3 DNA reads TGTGCCAGCAGCTTGGGGGAGGGATACTATGGCTACACCTTC. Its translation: CASSLGEGYYGYTF.

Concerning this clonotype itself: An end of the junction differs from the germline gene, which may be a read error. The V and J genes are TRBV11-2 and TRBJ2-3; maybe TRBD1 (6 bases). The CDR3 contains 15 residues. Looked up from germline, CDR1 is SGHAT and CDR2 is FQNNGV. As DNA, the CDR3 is TGTGCCAGCAGCGTAGAGCGACAGGGCACAGATACGCAGTATTTT. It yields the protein CASSVERQGTDTQYF.

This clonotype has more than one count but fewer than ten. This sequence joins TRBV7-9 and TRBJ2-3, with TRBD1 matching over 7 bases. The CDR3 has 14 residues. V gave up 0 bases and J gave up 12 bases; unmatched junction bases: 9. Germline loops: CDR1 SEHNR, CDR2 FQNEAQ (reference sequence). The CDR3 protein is CASSLAPDGTAQYF. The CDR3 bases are TGTGCCAGCAGCTTAGCTCCAGACGGGACAGCCCAGTATTTT.

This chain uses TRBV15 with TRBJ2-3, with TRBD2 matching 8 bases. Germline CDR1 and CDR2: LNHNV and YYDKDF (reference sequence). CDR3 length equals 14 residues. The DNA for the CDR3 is TGTGGCGCCAGCGGGGGCGGGGGCAAAGATACGCAGTATTTT. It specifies CGASGGGGKDTQYF.

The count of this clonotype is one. The CDR3 here is CATSDSQESPLHF. The CDR3, as DNA: TGTGCCACCAGTGATAGTCAGGAATCACCCCTCCACTTT. This chain uses TRBV24-1 with TRBJ1-6; no reliable D call. The CDR3 has 13 residues. V lost 3 bases, J lost 10 bases, and 9 bases lay in between. CDR1 KGHDR and CDR2 SFDVKD come from the germline V gene.

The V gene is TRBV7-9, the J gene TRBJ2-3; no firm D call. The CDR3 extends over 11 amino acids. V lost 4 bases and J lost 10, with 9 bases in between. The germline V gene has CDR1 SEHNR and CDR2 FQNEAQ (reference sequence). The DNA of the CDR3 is TGTGCCAGCAGCTCCGCCGATGCGCAGTATTTT. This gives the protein CASSSADAQYF.

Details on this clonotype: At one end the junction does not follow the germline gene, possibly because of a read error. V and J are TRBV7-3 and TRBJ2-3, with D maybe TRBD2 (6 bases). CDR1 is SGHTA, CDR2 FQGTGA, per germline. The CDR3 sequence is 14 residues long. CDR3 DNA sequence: TGTGCCTACGAGGTAGCGGCGTGCCAAGATACCCAGTACTTT. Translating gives CAYEVAACQDTQYF.

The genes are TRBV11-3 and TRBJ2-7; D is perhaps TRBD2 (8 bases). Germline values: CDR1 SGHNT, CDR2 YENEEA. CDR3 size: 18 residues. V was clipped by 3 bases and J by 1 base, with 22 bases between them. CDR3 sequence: CASSFDGSGTALSYEQYV. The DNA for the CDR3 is TGTGCCAGCAGCTTTGATGGTAGCGGGACAGCCCTTTCCTACGAGCAGTACGTC.

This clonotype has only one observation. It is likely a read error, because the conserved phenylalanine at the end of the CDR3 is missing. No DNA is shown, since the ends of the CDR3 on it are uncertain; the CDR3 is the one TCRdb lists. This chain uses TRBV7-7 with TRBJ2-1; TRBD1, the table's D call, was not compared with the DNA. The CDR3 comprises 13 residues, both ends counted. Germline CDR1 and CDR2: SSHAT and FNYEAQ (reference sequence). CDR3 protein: CASSYGGIAPQFC.